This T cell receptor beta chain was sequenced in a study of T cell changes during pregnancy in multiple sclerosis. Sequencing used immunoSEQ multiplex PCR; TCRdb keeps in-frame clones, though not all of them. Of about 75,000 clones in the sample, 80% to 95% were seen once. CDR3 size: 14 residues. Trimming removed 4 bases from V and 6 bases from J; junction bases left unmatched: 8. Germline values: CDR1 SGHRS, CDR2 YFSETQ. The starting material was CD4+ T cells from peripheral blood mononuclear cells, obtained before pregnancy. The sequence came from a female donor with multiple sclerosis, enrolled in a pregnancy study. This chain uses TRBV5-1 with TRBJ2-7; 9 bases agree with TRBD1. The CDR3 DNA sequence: TGCGCCAGCAGCCCTGGGACAGGGCCTACCGAGCAGTACTTC. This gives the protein CASSPGTGPTEQYF.